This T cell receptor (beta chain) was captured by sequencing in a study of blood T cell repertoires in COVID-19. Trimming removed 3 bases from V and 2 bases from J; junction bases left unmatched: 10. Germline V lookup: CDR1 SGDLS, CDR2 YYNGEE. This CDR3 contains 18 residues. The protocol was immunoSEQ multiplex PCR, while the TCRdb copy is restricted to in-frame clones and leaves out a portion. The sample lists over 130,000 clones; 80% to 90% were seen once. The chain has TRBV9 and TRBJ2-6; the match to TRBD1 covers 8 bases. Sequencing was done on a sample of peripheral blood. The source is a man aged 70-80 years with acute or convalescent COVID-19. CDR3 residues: CASSESTGDSAGANVLTF. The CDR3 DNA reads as TGTGCCAGCAGCGAGTCGACAGGGGACAGTGCTGGGGCCAACGTCCTGACTTTC.